What follows are 13 T cell receptor beta chains derived from one specimen sequenced in a study of CD8+CD57+ T cells in acquired aplastic anemia. Using genomic DNA as the template, TCR beta VDJ and CDR3 profiling was carried out. Each CDR3 protein gets one entry after TCRdb re-called the reads with MiXCR. The sample includes hundreds of thousands of distinct CDR3 sequences, around 30% of them seen just once. Patients included in sequencing had previously demonstrated CD8+CD57+ cell expansion by flow cytometry. The sample was sorted CD4+, CD8+, or CD8+CD57+ T cells (not recorded which) from PBMCs. The receptor source for this set is a human donor with aplastic anemia.

Regarding this clonotype: A much larger clone differs by one base, so this may be a read error. V gene TRBV20-1 combines with J gene TRBJ2-5; a weak D match, TRBD1 (6 bases). Per germline, CDR1 DFQATT and CDR2 SNEGSKA (reference sequence). V was clipped by 6 bases and J by 0 bases, with 11 bases between them. CDR3 size: 13 residues. This CDR3 is CSARDINQETQYF. In nucleotides, the CDR3 is TGCAGTGCAAGGGACATCAACCAAGAGACCCAGTACTTC.

The gene calls are TRBV5-1 and TRBJ2-2; D gene uncertain. From germline, CDR1 is SGHRS and CDR2 YFSETQ. Trimming removed 6 bases from V and 0 bases from J, with 6 bases in between. The CDR3 runs 13 residues. CDR3 amino acids: CASNVANTGELFF. The CDR3 DNA is TGCGCCAGCAATGTCGCGAACACCGGGGAGCTGTTTTTT.

On this clonotype itself: A single base separates this from a much larger clone, so it may be a read error. The genes are TRBV7-7 and TRBJ2-7; 7 bases are a match to TRBD1. CDR1 and CDR2 (germline): SSHAT, FNYEAQ (reference sequence). This CDR3 is built from 14 residues. CDR3 amino acids: CASSLRGQPSEQYF. CDR3 DNA sequence: TGTGCTAGCAGCTTAAGGGGGCAGCCAAGTGAGCAGTACTTC.

This clonotype was seen at least ten times. The chain joins TRBV15 to TRBJ2-5; TRBD1 matches 11 bases. Per the germline V gene, CDR1 is LNHNV and CDR2 is YYDKDF (reference sequence). The CDR3 contains 15 residues. The V segment lost 3 bases and the J segment 5 bases; nucleotides outside the gene matches: 5. The CDR3 spells CATSSGTGGGETQYF. DNA for the CDR3: TGTGCCACCAGCAGCGGGACAGGGGGAGGGGAGACCCAGTACTTC. Complete variable domain (other parts from reference TRBV15 and TRBJ2-5): DAMVIQNPRYQVTQFGKPVTLSCSQTLNHNVMYWYQQKSSQAPKLLFHYYDKDFNNEADTPDNFQSRRPNTSFCFLDIRSPGLGDTAMYLCATSSGTGGGETQYFGPGTRLLVL.

This clonotype was seen at least ten times. The rearrangement joins TRBV4-3 to TRBJ1-2; no definite D call. Germline lookup yields CDR1 LGHNA and CDR2 YSLEER. V dropped 4 bases and J dropped 4 bases, with 13 bases sitting between them. The CDR3 is 14 residues long. This CDR3 is CASSRATASYGYTF. CDR3 bases: TGCGCCAGCAGCCGAGCAACAGCGAGCTATGGCTACACCTTC.

This clonotype appeared once. A read error is possible here, since a much larger clone lies one base away. The chain uses TRBV29-1 and TRBJ2-2; 7 nucleotides align to TRBD2. The CDR3 has 14 residues. CDR1 and CDR2 from the germline V gene are SQVTM and ANQGSEA. The CDR3 region has the DNA TGCAGCGTCCGACTAGCTACAAACACCGGGGAGCTGGTTTTT. The encoded protein is CSVRLATNTGELVF.

The V call is TRBV9, the J call TRBJ1-1; 7 nucleotides match TRBD1. In germline, CDR1 is SGDLS, CDR2 YYNGEE. V dropped 3 bases and J dropped 3; count of bases not matched to a gene: 5. The CDR3 is made up of 14 amino acids. The CDR3 reads CASSGGTDYTEAFF. The DNA for the CDR3 is TGTGCCAGCAGCGGGGGGACAGACTACACTGAAGCTTTCTTT.

The V call is TRBV30, the J call TRBJ2-5, with 9 bases aligning to TRBD2. V gave up 3 bases and J gave up 5 bases; unmatched junction bases: 16. Germline CDR1 GTSNPN, CDR2 SVGIG (reference sequence). The CDR3 is 17 residues long. CDR3 in DNA: TGTGCCTGGAGGGTTGGGCTCGGCGGGGGGGCTTTGGAGACCCAGTACTTC. It translates to CAWRVGLGGGALETQYF.

The chain carries TRBV7-2 and TRBJ1-2, with TRBD1 identical over 8 bases. The germline CDR1 and CDR2 sequences are SGHTA and FQGNSA. The V and J ends lost 5 bases and 6 bases, in that order; junction bases with no gene match: 11. The CDR3 consists of 15 residues. The CDR3 reads CASSPQTGAVDGYTF. Written as DNA, the CDR3 is TGTGCCAGCAGCCCCCAGACAGGGGCAGTGGATGGCTACACCTTC.

For the CDR3, the DNA is TGTGCCAGCAGCTCGGACGGCAGATTATACAATGAGCAGTTCTTC. Its translation is CASSSDGRLYNEQFF. The chain couples TRBV11-1 to TRBJ2-1; D gene ambiguous. In germline, CDR1 is SGHAT, CDR2 FQDESV (reference sequence). Trimming took off 4 bases at V and 4 bases at J, with 14 bases between the two ends. The CDR3 is made up of 15 amino acids.

This clonotype was picked up many times. The chain recombines TRBV7-3 with TRBJ1-1; weak D call: TRBD1 (6 bases). CDR1 is SGHTA and CDR2 is FQGTGA in the germline V gene. V lost 5 bases, J lost 5 bases, and 12 bases lay in between. The CDR3 length is 13 residues. The CDR3 protein is CASSQQRGTEAFF. DNA for the CDR3: TGTGCCAGCAGCCAACAAAGGGGGACTGAAGCTTTCTTT.

This clonotype appeared a few times. The chain couples TRBV11-1 to TRBJ2-7, with TRBD2 matching over 11 bases. The CDR3 contains 16 residues. Germline V CDR1 and CDR2: SGHAT, FQDESV (reference sequence). After removal of 1 base from V and 0 bases from J, the junction contained 2 bases not matched to a gene. CDR3 protein: CASSLEGLADSYEQYF. CDR3 nucleotide sequence: TGTGCCAGCAGCTTAGAGGGACTAGCGGACTCCTACGAGCAGTACTTC.

This clonotype was picked up many times. The chain links TRBV29-1 to TRBJ1-3; 8 bases agree with TRBD1. The CDR3 length is 13 residues. Per germline, CDR1 SQVTM and CDR2 ANQGSEA. V lost 6 bases to trimming and J lost 2 bases; unmatched junction nucleotides: 3. CDR3 in DNA: TGCAGCGTAGAGGACAGGGCTGGAAACACCATATATTTT. It yields the protein CSVEDRAGNTIYF.